What follows describes a single TCR beta chain. Its antigen is unidentified. These data come from a study of T cell responses to AZD1222 COVID-19 vaccine. Whole-study results and caveats: Among AZD1222 vaccinees, only 6 or 7 were seropositive at baseline. Reportedly, nearly half of unique spike TCRs recognized epitopes outside B.1.351/B.1.1.7 mutations.

This CDR3 region has 18 residues. V shed 3 bases and J shed 1 base, with 18 bases lying between them. Germline assignment: CDR1 LGHDT and CDR2 YNNKEL (reference sequence). Assay: immunoSEQ multiplex PCR; the TCRdb copy retains only in-frame clones and omits some. The data show just under 95,000 clones, with roughly 93% seen just once and 20% to 25% held by the top ten. The chain carries TRBV3-1 (or the pseudogene TRBV3-2) and TRBJ1-4; maybe TRBD1 (6 bases). The clonotype comes from an adult in good health. The sample consisted of peripheral blood, taken on day 0 of AZD1222 vaccination. CDR3 DNA sequence: TGTGCCAGCAGCCATTCATTTGGGGGGCTAGGAACTAATGAAAAACTGTTTTTT. Amino acid sequence: CASSHSFGGLGTNEKLFF.